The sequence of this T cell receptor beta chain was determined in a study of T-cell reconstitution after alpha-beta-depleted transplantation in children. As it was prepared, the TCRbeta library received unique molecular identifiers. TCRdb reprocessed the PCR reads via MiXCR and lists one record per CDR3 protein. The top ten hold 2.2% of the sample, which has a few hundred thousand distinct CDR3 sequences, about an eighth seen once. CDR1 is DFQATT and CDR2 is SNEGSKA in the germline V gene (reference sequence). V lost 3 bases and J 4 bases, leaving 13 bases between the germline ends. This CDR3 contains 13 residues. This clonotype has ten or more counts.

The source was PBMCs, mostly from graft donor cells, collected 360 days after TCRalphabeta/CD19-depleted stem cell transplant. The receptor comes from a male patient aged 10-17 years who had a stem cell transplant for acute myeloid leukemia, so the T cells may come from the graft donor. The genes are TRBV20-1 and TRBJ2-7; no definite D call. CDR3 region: CSASVVAQYEQYF. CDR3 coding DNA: TGCAGTGCTAGTGTCGTGGCGCAGTACGAGCAGTACTTC.